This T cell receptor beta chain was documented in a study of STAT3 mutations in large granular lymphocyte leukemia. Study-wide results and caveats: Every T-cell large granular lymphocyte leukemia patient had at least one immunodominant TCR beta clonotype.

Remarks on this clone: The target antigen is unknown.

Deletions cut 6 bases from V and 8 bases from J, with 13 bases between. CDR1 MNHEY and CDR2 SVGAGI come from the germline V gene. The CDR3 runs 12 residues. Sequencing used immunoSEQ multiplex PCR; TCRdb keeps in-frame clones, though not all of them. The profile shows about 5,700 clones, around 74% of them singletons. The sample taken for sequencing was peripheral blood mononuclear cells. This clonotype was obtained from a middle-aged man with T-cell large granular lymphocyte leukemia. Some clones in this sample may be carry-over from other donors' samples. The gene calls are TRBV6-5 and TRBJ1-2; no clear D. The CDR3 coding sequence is TGTGCCAGCAGGCAGAGTGGGTGGGGCTACACCTTC. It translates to CASRQSGWGYTF.